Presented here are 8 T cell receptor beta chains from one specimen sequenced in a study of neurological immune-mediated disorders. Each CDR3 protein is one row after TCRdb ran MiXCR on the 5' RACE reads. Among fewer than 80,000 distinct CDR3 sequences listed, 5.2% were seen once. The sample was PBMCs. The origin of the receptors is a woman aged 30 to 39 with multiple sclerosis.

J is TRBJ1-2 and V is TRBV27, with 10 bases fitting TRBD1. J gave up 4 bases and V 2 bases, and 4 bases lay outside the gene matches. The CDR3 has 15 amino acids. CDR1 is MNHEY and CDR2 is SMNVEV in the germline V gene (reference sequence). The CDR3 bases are TGTGCCAGCAGTTTAAGGGGACAGGGGCGCTATGGCTACACCTTC. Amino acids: CASSLRGQGRYGYTF.

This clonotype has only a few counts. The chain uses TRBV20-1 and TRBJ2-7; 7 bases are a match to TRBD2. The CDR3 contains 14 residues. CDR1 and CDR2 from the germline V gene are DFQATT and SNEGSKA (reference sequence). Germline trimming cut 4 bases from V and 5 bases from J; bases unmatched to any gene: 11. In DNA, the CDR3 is TGCAGTGCTAAAAACCCCGGGGGGTGGGACGAGCAGTACTTC. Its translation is CSAKNPGGWDEQYF.

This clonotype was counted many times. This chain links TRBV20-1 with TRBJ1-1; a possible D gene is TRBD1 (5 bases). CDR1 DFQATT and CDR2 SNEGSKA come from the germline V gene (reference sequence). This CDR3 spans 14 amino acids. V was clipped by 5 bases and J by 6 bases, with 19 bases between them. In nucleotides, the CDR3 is TGCAGTGCTCCAGCGCTAAGGGGCAGGTCTGAAGCTTTCTTT. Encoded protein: CSAPALRGRSEAFF.

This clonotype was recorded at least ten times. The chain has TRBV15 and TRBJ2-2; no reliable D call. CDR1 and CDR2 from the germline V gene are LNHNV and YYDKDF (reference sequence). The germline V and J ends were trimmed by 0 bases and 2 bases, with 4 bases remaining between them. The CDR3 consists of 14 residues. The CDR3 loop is CATSRDPNTGELFF. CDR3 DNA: TGTGCCACCAGCAGAGATCCTAACACCGGGGAGCTGTTTTTT.

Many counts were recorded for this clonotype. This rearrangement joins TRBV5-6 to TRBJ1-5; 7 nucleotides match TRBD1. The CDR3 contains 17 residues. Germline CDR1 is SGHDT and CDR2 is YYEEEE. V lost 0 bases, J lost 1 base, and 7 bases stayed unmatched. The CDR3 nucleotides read TGTGCCAGCAGCTTGGCCCGGCAGGGGGGGAGCAATCAGCCCCAGCATTTT. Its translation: CASSLARQGGSNQPQHF.

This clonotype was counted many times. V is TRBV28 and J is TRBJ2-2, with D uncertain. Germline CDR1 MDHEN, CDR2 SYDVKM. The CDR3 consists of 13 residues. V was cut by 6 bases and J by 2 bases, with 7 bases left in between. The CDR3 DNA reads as TGTGCCAGCAGACCAAAAAACACCGGGGAGCTGTTTTTT. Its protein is CASRPKNTGELFF.

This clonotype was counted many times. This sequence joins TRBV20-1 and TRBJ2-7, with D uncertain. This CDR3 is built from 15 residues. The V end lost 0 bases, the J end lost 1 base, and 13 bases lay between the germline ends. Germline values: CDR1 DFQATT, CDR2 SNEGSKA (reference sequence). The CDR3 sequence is CSARDAGTLSYEQYF. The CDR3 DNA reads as TGCAGTGCTAGAGATGCAGGAACCCTATCCTACGAGCAGTACTTC.

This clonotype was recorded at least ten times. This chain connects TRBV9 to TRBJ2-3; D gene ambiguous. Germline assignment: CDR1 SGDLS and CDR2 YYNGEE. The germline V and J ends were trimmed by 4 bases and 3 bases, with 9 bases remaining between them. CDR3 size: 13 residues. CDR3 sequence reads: CASSSARTDTQYF. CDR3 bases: TGTGCCAGCAGCTCAGCCCGGACAGATACGCAGTATTTT.